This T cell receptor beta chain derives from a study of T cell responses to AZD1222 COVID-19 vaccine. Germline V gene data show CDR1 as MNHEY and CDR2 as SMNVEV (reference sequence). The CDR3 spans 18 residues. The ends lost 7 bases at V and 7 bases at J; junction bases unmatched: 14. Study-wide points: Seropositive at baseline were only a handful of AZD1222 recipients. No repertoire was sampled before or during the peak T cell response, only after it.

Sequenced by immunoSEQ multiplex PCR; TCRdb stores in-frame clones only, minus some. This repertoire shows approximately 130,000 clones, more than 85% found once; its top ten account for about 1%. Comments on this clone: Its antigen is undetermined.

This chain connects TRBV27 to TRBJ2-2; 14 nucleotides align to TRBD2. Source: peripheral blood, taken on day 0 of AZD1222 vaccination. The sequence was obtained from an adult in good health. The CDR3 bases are TGTGCCAGCACCCGGGGACTAGCGGGGGCCCCTAGGAGCGGGGAGCTGTTTTTT. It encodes CASTRGLAGAPRSGELFF.